These 29 T cell receptor beta chains were all obtained from the same sample, sequenced in a study of CD8+ T cells in alopecia areata. The treatment was: oral pan-JAK inhibitor, 5-10 mg twice daily. Reverse transcription of extracted RNA yielded cDNA, which provided the sequencing template. Sequencing was performed with immunoSEQ multiplex PCR; in TCRdb, only in-frame clones are kept and a portion is missing. The table has some 96,000 clones, under 70% seen once. The material was CD8+ T cells sorted from blood, obtained at week 4, from a patient treated with tofacitinib. Receptor source: a human donor with alopecia areata.

This clone occurred a few times. This chain links TRBV29-1 with TRBJ2-7; D may be TRBD1 (6 bases). The CDR3 has 16 residues. The germline V and J ends were trimmed by 4 bases and 3 bases, with 22 bases remaining between them. Germline CDR1 reads SQVTM; CDR2 reads ANQGSEA. In DNA, the CDR3 is TGCAGCGTTGGGGGGCCAGGGCAGGAGAGTAACTACGAGCAGTACTTC. Its protein product is CSVGGPGQESNYEQYF.

The CDR3 DNA reads as TGCAGCGTTGAAGAGGTTTTGGACACAGTCTATGGCTACACCTTC. Protein sequence: CSVEEVLDTVYGYTF. V is TRBV29-1 and J is TRBJ1-2; maybe TRBD1 (5 bases). This CDR3 spans 15 amino acids. V was trimmed by 0 bases and J by 4 bases, leaving 15 bases between them. Germline V CDR1 and CDR2: SQVTM, ANQGSEA.

This clone was detected once. This chain links TRBV4-1 with TRBJ2-5, with 8 bases that match TRBD2. After removal of 1 base from V and 5 bases from J, the junction contained 6 bases not matched to a gene. The CDR3 extends over 15 amino acids. CDR1 is MGHRA, CDR2 YSYEKL, per germline. CDR3 amino acids: CASSQGTSGSETQYF. As DNA, the CDR3 is TGCGCCAGCAGCCAAGGTACCAGCGGGAGTGAGACCCAGTACTTC.

This rearrangement joins TRBV15 to TRBJ1-5; 8 bases are shared with TRBD1. With 5 bases clipped from V and 0 bases from J, the junction kept 9 bases outside the gene matches. Germline lookup yields CDR1 LNHNV and CDR2 YYDKDF (reference sequence). CDR3 length equals 17 residues. The CDR3 reads CATSETGDLYSNQPQHF. CDR3 in DNA: TGTGCCACCAGCGAGACAGGGGACCTCTATAGCAATCAGCCCCAGCATTTT.

This clone was seen a few times. V usage is TRBV6-4 and J usage is TRBJ2-1; 12 bases fit TRBD1. V gave up 3 bases and J gave up 7 bases; unmatched junction bases: 10. Germline V lookup: CDR1 MRHNA, CDR2 SNTAGT. This CDR3 comprises 17 residues. The CDR3: CASSEEGTGGAENEQFF. CDR3 nucleotide sequence: TGTGCCAGCAGTGAAGAAGGGACAGGGGGCGCGGAGAATGAGCAGTTCTTC.

This chain connects TRBV6-7 to TRBJ2-6; D possibly corresponds to TRBD2 (6 bases). TRBV6-7 is an ORF; its function is uncertain. V lost 0 bases and J 0 bases, leaving 6 bases between the germline ends. The CDR3 runs to 16 residues. The CDR3 sequence: CASSYSRGSGANVLTF. In DNA, the CDR3 is TGTGCCAGCAGTTACTCGCGGGGCTCTGGGGCCAACGTCCTGACTTTC.

This chain links TRBV5-6 with TRBJ2-5; 7 positions agree with TRBD1. The CDR3 consists of 16 residues. Germline-derived CDR1 and CDR2 are SGHDT and YYEEEE. Trimming cost V 0 bases and J 4 bases; bases outside gene matches: 9. The CDR3 loop is CASSLAFTGASETQYF. The CDR3 DNA reads TGTGCCAGCAGCTTGGCTTTCACAGGGGCATCAGAGACCCAGTACTTC. Combining the CDR3 with reference TRBV5-6 and TRBJ2-5 gives the whole variable domain DAGVTQSPTHLIKTRGQQVTLRCSPKSGHDTVSWYQQALGQGPQFIFQYYEEEERQRGNFPDRFSGHQFPNYSSELNVNALLLGDSALYLCASSLAFTGASETQYFGPGTRLLVL.

In the case of this clone: Its ends do not fully match the called genes, so a read error is possible. This chain joins TRBV2 and TRBJ1-1; D gene uncertain. The CDR3 has 14 amino acids. CDR1 SNHLY and CDR2 FYNNEI come from the germline V gene. CDR3 nucleotide sequence: TGTGCCAGCAGCGAAGGGTCGTCGGGCACTGAAGCTTTCTTT. Translated: CASSEGSSGTEAFF.

This clone showed up just a few times. This chain joins TRBV7-9 and TRBJ2-5; D gene uncertain. Germline CDR1 SEHNR, CDR2 FQNEAQ (reference sequence). V gave up 7 bases and J gave up 4 bases, with 16 bases separating them. The length of the CDR3 is 14 residues. The CDR3 reads CASKGVVGLETQYF. In DNA form, the CDR3 reads TGTGCCAGCAAAGGAGTGGTGGGATTAGAGACCCAGTACTTC.

V gene TRBV29-1 combines with J gene TRBJ2-7; 8 bases are shared with TRBD1. The length of the CDR3 is 12 residues. CDR1 and CDR2 from the germline V gene are SQVTM and ANQGSEA. Trimming at V came to 3 bases and at J to 4 bases, leaving 2 bases not matched to a gene. The CDR3 here is CSVETGEYEQYF. The CDR3 nucleotides are TGCAGCGTTGAGACAGGGGAGTACGAGCAGTACTTC.

V gene TRBV27 combines with J gene TRBJ2-6; 9 positions match TRBD1. The CDR3 loop spans 17 amino acids. CDR1 MNHEY and CDR2 SMNVEV come from the germline V gene (reference sequence). The ends lost 5 bases at V and 0 bases at J; junction bases unmatched: 5. The CDR3 here is CASSRQGVTSGANVLTF. CDR3 in DNA: TGTGCCAGCAGTCGACAGGGGGTGACCTCTGGGGCCAACGTCCTGACTTTC.

The chain is built from TRBV5-1 and TRBJ2-7; 7 positions agree with TRBD1. With 0 bases clipped from V and 4 bases from J, the junction kept 7 bases outside the gene matches. CDR3 size: 15 residues. CDR1 is SGHRS and CDR2 is YFSETQ in the germline V gene. The CDR3 region is CASSLARGRKYEQYF. The CDR3 DNA sequence: TGCGCCAGCAGCTTGGCTAGGGGGCGAAAATACGAGCAGTACTTC.

This chain joins TRBV7-8 and TRBJ2-7; 8 bases align to TRBD1. Trimming at V came to 2 bases and at J to 7 bases, leaving 7 bases not matched to a gene. CDR3 length: 14 residues. CDR1 is SGHVS and CDR2 is FQNEAQ in the germline V gene. The CDR3: CASSLRDRTIEQYF. In nucleotides, the CDR3 is TGTGCCAGCAGCTTAAGGGACAGGACTATTGAGCAGTACTTC. The full variable domain, in which reference TRBV7-8 and TRBJ2-7 provide the parts outside the CDR3, is GAGVSQSPRYKVAKRGQDVALRCDPISGHVSLFWYQQALGQGPEFLTYFQNEAQLDKSGLPSDRFFAERPEGSVSTLKIQRTQQEDSAVYLCASSLRDRTIEQYFGPGTRLTVT.

The chain links TRBV29-1 to TRBJ2-7, with D maybe TRBD2 (5 bases). CDR3 length equals 13 residues. CDR1 and CDR2 from the germline V gene are SQVTM and ANQGSEA. The V gene lost 5 bases and the J gene lost 0 bases, with 11 bases spanning the gap. CDR3 in amino acids: CSVRTETSYEQYF. The CDR3 region has the DNA TGCAGCGTTAGGACTGAGACCTCCTACGAGCAGTACTTC.

The chain joins TRBV7-9 to TRBJ2-7; D is perhaps TRBD1 (6 bases). Per the germline V gene, CDR1 is SEHNR and CDR2 is FQNEAQ (reference sequence). Deletions cut 3 bases from V and 5 bases from J, with 14 bases between. This CDR3 has 14 residues. In DNA, the CDR3 is TGTGCCAGCAGCTTGGACAGAGGAGTTCACGAGCAGTACTTC. This translates into CASSLDRGVHEQYF.

The genes are TRBV27 and TRBJ2-3, with a tentative D call TRBD1 (5 bases). There are 13 residues in the CDR3. Germline CDR1 reads MNHEY; CDR2 reads SMNVEV (reference sequence). Trimming took off 2 bases at V and 7 bases at J, with 10 bases between the two ends. CDR3 in amino acids: CASSLQGPHTQYF. In DNA, the CDR3 is TGTGCCAGCAGTTTACAGGGTCCGCATACGCAGTATTTT.

This clone occurred a few times. This chain connects TRBV4-3 to TRBJ2-2, with 7 bases that match TRBD2. The CDR3 has 18 residues. The V gene end was trimmed by 3 bases and the J gene end by 0 bases; junction bases not matched to a gene: 10. Germline V lookup: CDR1 LGHNA, CDR2 YSLEER. The CDR3 reads CASSHPPQRGSNTGELFF. CDR3 coding DNA: TGCGCCAGCAGCCATCCCCCCCAGCGGGGATCGAACACCGGGGAGCTGTTTTTT.

V is TRBV5-1 and J is TRBJ2-1; D unclear. The germline CDR1 and CDR2 sequences are SGHRS and YFSETQ. The ends were cut back, 3 bases at V and 7 bases at J, with 14 bases in the middle. The CDR3 has 14 residues. The CDR3 DNA is TGCGCCAGCAGCTCCCCAAGTCTAGGGAATGAGCAGTTCTTC. This gives the protein CASSSPSLGNEQFF.

This sequence joins TRBV30 and TRBJ2-3, with TRBD1 as a possible D gene (5 bases). V lost 2 bases, J lost 3 bases, and 15 bases lay in between. The CDR3 sequence is 15 residues long. CDR1 and CDR2 (germline): GTSNPN, SVGIG (reference sequence). The CDR3 spells CAWSLGRVGTDTQYF. CDR3 DNA: TGTGCCTGGAGTCTGGGCAGGGTAGGGACAGATACGCAGTATTTT.

This clone was seen a few times. The chain couples TRBV7-6 to TRBJ2-7; D call uncertain. The CDR3 has 12 amino acids. Trimming left V 0 bases short and J 6 bases short, with 6 bases between. Germline V gene lookup returns CDR1 SGHVS and CDR2 FNYEAQ. The CDR3, as DNA: TGTGCCAGCAGCTTAGCTCACTCCGAGCAGTACTTC. This encodes CASSLAHSEQYF. Complete variable domain (other parts from reference TRBV7-6 and TRBJ2-7): GAGVSQSPRYKVTKRGQDVALRCDPISGHVSLYWYRQALGQGPEFLTYFNYEAQQDKSGLPNDRFSAERPEGSISTLTIQRTEQRDSAMYRCASSLAHSEQYFGPGTRLTVT.

The V call is TRBV6-1, the J call TRBJ1-2, with D hard to call. The germline V gene has CDR1 MNHNS and CDR2 SASEGT. V was trimmed by 3 bases and J by 4 bases, leaving 12 bases between them. This CDR3 has 14 amino acids. The CDR3 nucleotides read TGTGCCAGCAGTGATCCGACGTGGGGCTATGGCTACACCTTC. It translates to CASSDPTWGYGYTF.

This clone showed up just a few times. V usage is TRBV27 and J usage is TRBJ1-1; D gene ambiguous. Germline CDR1 reads MNHEY; CDR2 reads SMNVEV (reference sequence). Trimming removed 7 bases from V and 1 base from J, with 16 bases in between. The CDR3 length is 15 residues. The CDR3 loop is CASTPSTWKNTEAFF. The CDR3 DNA follows: TGTGCCAGCACCCCCTCAACGTGGAAGAACACTGAAGCTTTCTTT.

This clone has just a few counts. This chain links TRBV29-1 with TRBJ2-3; D is perhaps TRBD2 (5 bases). V lost 3 bases, J lost 0 bases, and 10 bases lay in between. There are 14 residues in the CDR3. Per germline, CDR1 SQVTM and CDR2 ANQGSEA. The CDR3 protein is CSVDTRGSTDTQYF. DNA of the CDR3: TGCAGCGTTGATACTAGAGGAAGCACAGATACGCAGTATTTT.

V gene TRBV30 combines with J gene TRBJ2-1; a weak D match, TRBD2 (5 bases). From germline, CDR1 is GTSNPN and CDR2 SVGIG (reference sequence). The germline V and J ends were trimmed by 0 bases and 10 bases, with 13 bases remaining between them. This CDR3 region has 13 residues. DNA for the CDR3: TGTGCCTGGAGTGTACTAGAGGGAGACGAGCAGTTCTTC. It is translated as CAWSVLEGDEQFF.

The chain recombines TRBV7-9 with TRBJ2-7; a possible D gene is TRBD2 (6 bases). Trimming left V 4 bases short and J 2 bases short, with 15 bases between. The CDR3 has 15 residues. The V gene's germline CDR1 is SEHNR and CDR2 FQNEAQ (reference sequence). CDR3 amino acids: CASSSLMGGPYEQYF. The CDR3 DNA is TGTGCCAGCAGCTCCCTTATGGGAGGTCCCTACGAGCAGTACTTC.

This clone is a singleton in its sample. The J gene is TRBJ1-2, the V gene TRBV9; D remains ambiguous. The CDR3 has 14 residues. The V and J ends lost 3 bases and 4 bases respectively, with 13 bases between them. The germline gives CDR1 SGDLS, CDR2 YYNGEE. CDR3 coding DNA: TGTGCCAGCAGCGCAGCAGGCACCTCCTATGGCTACACCTTC. Protein: CASSAAGTSYGYTF.

The chain carries TRBV29-1 and TRBJ2-7; 11 nucleotides align to TRBD1. Trimming at V came to 6 bases and at J to 0 bases, leaving 7 bases not matched to a gene. The CDR3 has 15 amino acids. Germline assignment: CDR1 SQVTM and CDR2 ANQGSEA. The CDR3 DNA reads TGCAGCGTAAAGGACAGGGGGCGAAGCTCCTACGAGCAGTACTTC. Translating gives CSVKDRGRSSYEQYF.

This clone occurred a few times. J is TRBJ2-3 and V is TRBV21-1. TRBV21-1 is reported as a pseudogene. The CDR3 sequence is 8 residues long. CDR3 amino acids: CASSKGYF. The CDR3 DNA is TGTGCCAGCAGCAAGGGGTATTTT.

This clone has just a few counts. The rearrangement joins TRBV7-9 to TRBJ2-1, with D maybe TRBD1 (5 bases). The V end was cut by 0 bases, the J end by 8 bases, with 14 bases between. The CDR3 contains 15 residues. CDR1 and CDR2 (germline): SEHNR, FQNEAQ (reference sequence). The CDR3 DNA sequence: TGTGCCAGCAGCTTAGCTTGGACATCTGGCGATGAGCAGTTCTTC. The encoded protein is CASSLAWTSGDEQFF. The full variable domain, rest sourced from reference TRBV7-9 and TRBJ2-1, is DTGVSQNPRHKITKRGQNVTFRCDPISEHNRLYWYRQTLGQGPEFLTYFQNEAQLEKSRLLSDRFSAERPKGSFSTLEIQRTEQGDSAMYLCASSLAWTSGDEQFFGPGTRLTVL.